The 8 T cell receptor beta chains listed next were all sequenced from one sample in a study of blood T cell repertoires in COVID-19. The protocol was immunoSEQ multiplex PCR, while the TCRdb copy is restricted to in-frame clones and leaves out a portion. This repertoire shows around 20,000 clones, roughly 85% found once; its top ten account for around 30%. The material sequenced was peripheral blood. The receptor set was obtained from a human donor with active COVID-19. The donor label of this sample is uncertain.

This clone was counted once. The chain combines TRBV10-2 with TRBJ1-6; possible D gene TRBD1, 6 bases. V gave up 0 bases and J gave up 9 bases, with 12 bases separating them. Germline V gene data show CDR1 as WSHSY and CDR2 as SAAADI. The CDR3 spans 15 residues. The DNA of the CDR3 is TGCGCCAGCAGTGAGTCTCTGGGGGCGAGTTCACCCCTCCACTTT. Translation: CASSESLGASSPLHF.

By sample share, this clone is medium-sized. This chain joins TRBV28 and TRBJ2-1, with D possibly being TRBD1 (6 bases). V dropped 6 bases and J dropped 5 bases, with 11 bases sitting between them. CDR1 MDHEN and CDR2 SYDVKM come from the germline V gene. CDR3 length: 13 amino acids. Here the CDR3 DNA reads TGTGCCAGCAGCCTGGGGGCCAACAATGAGCAGTTCTTC. Translated: CASSLGANNEQFF.

The chain has TRBV11-2 and TRBJ1-1; 9 nucleotides line up with TRBD1. The CDR3 runs 14 residues. The trim removed 5 bases at V and 1 base at J, leaving 2 bases unmatched. In germline, CDR1 is SGHAT, CDR2 FQNNGV. In DNA, the CDR3 is TGTGCCAGCAGCCCGGGACAGGGGAACACTGAAGCTTTCTTT. It is translated as CASSPGQGNTEAFF.

The V gene is TRBV10-3, the J gene TRBJ2-5; possibly TRBD1 for D (6 bases). This CDR3 has 14 amino acids. V shed 3 bases and J shed 2 bases, with 10 bases lying between them. Germline V gene sequence: CDR1 ENHRY, CDR2 SYGVKD. CDR3 DNA: TGTGCCATCAGTGAAAATACAGGGCAAGAGACCCAGTACTTC. It is translated as CAISENTGQETQYF.

The rearrangement joins TRBV5-1 to TRBJ2-3; a possible D gene is TRBD2 (6 bases). Germline V CDR1 and CDR2: SGHRS, YFSETQ. This CDR3 is 16 amino acids long. Trimming removed 2 bases from V and 0 bases from J, with 13 bases in between. The CDR3 DNA reads as TGCGCCAGCAGCTTTAGGGGAGGCTTTAGCACAGATACGCAGTATTTT. Protein product: CASSFRGGFSTDTQYF.

The chain couples TRBV2 to TRBJ1-1; D gene uncertain. There are 13 residues in the CDR3. Trimming pared 6 bases from V and 0 bases from J, leaving 8 bases between. The germline gives CDR1 SNHLY, CDR2 FYNNEI. In DNA, the CDR3 is TGTGCCAGCAGGCTCACTATGAACACTGAAGCTTTCTTT. Translated, it gives CASRLTMNTEAFF.

The rearrangement uses TRBV28 and TRBJ1-4; the D is unclear. The CDR3 runs 16 residues. CDR1 and CDR2 from the germline V gene are MDHEN and SYDVKM. Trimming left V 3 bases short and J 8 bases short, with 19 bases between. CDR3 amino acids: CASSFDLPGLNEKLFF. DNA of the CDR3: TGTGCCAGCAGTTTCGATTTGCCTGGGCTAAACGAAAAACTGTTTTTT.

CDR3 sequence: CAISPGLAGANEQFF. The CDR3 DNA follows: TGTGCCATCAGCCCTGGACTAGCGGGAGCAAATGAGCAGTTCTTC. The chain carries TRBV10-3 and TRBJ2-1, with TRBD2 identical over 13 bases. V shed 6 bases, J shed 7 bases, and the junction held 6 bases outside the gene matches. Germline CDR1 is ENHRY and CDR2 is SYGVKD. CDR3 size: 15 residues.